This TCR beta chain was sequenced in a study of a mutant IDH1 vaccine in newly diagnosed glioma. Study-wide context: Vaccination of patients was performed eight times, in weeks 1, 3, 5, 7, 11, 15, 19 and 23. Patients began vaccination 4-6 weeks after radiotherapy alone, or with temozolomide cycles.

This clone was seen only once. The antigen is undetermined. V lost 1 base to trimming and J lost 0 bases, with 16 bases between them. The CDR3 totals 17 residues. CDR1 and CDR2 (germline): SGHDN, FVKESK. Time point defined: week 11, during vaccination. Alongside topical imiquimod, each dose of vaccine comprised 300 ug of mutant IDH1 20-mer peptide. This table comes from immunoSEQ multiplex PCR, and its TCRdb copy is limited to in-frame clones, with some not included. The sample lists approximately 21,000 clones, 89% seen once, with approximately 5.1% in the top ten. This clonotype was obtained from a woman aged 40 to 49 with glioma. This sequence joins TRBV14 and TRBJ2-7; D possibly corresponds to TRBD2 (5 bases). The sequences come from PBMCs, collected from a glioma patient whose treatment included an IDH1 peptide vaccine. The CDR3: CASSQGSGIWSSYEQYF. As DNA, the CDR3 is TGTGCCAGCAGCCAAGGGTCCGGGATCTGGAGCTCCTACGAGCAGTACTTC.